Following are 4 T cell receptor beta chains from one sample sequenced in a study of shared clonotypes between healthy human individuals (dated by TCRdb to the early 2020s). The library was made by the immunoSEQ multiplex PCR assay. TCRdb retrieved this table from immuneACCESS and kept in-frame rearrangements only. Not all clones are present; in checked studies, unresolved V genes account for under half, and no reason is known for the remainder. For this sample there are a few million clones; 85% to 95% appear just once. Of the sample, roughly 0.34% is held by the ten largest clones. Specimen: naive CD4+ T cells from PBMCs. Read against the paper, the sample's cell subset or site label means: CD45RA+ positively selected. These TCRs come from a man aged 18 to 30 in good health. Some clones in this sample may be carry-over from other donors' samples.

The rearrangement links TRBV9 to TRBJ2-7; weak D call: TRBD2 (5 bases). V gave up 0 bases and J gave up 5 bases, with 12 bases separating them. The CDR3 is made up of 14 amino acids. Germline V gene data show CDR1 as SGDLS and CDR2 as YYNGEE. CDR3 loop: CASSVASLGDEQYF. CDR3 in DNA: TGTGCCAGCAGCGTAGCCAGCCTCGGGGACGAGCAGTACTTC.

The J gene is TRBJ2-3, the V gene TRBV5-1, with D perhaps assigned TRBD1 or TRBD2 (5 bases each). Germline CDR1 reads SGHRS; CDR2 reads YFSETQ. Between the trimmed V and J ends, which lost 0 bases and 2 bases, there was a span of 10 bases. The CDR3 runs 15 residues. This CDR3 is CASSLGAGTTDTQYF. In DNA, the CDR3 is TGCGCCAGCAGCTTGGGGGCAGGGACCACAGATACGCAGTATTTT.

CDR3 DNA sequence: TGTGCCAGCAGCGCTCTGGGGCCCGCCGATCACGATGAGCAGTTCTTC. Its translation is CASSALGPADHDEQFF. The chain joins TRBV9 to TRBJ2-1; a possible D gene is TRBD1 (5 bases). The germline V and J ends were trimmed by 3 bases and 8 bases, with 21 bases remaining between them. The CDR3 is made up of 16 amino acids. Germline V gene sequence: CDR1 SGDLS, CDR2 YYNGEE.

The gene calls are TRBV19 and TRBJ1-5, with D possibly matching TRBD1 (6 bases). V dropped 3 bases and J dropped 7 bases, with 19 bases sitting between them. The CDR3 spans 16 residues. CDR1 and CDR2 from the germline V gene are LNHDA and SQIVND (reference sequence). The CDR3 here is CASSIGSRGRLQPQHF. In DNA, the CDR3 is TGTGCCAGTAGTATTGGTTCCAGGGGAAGGTTACAGCCCCAGCATTTT.